One and the same sample provided the 12 T cell receptor beta chains below, sequenced in a study of early T cells in non-severe SARS-CoV-2 infection (dated by TCRdb to the early 2020s). Receptor libraries were prepared by 5' RACE. TCRdb lists the instrument as NextSeq 500. The public reads were reanalyzed by TCRdb: fastp trimming at Q25, MiXCR alignment, in-frame beta chains only. Each record represents a unique CDR3 protein, reported with the most common genes and DNA among its rows. The sample table shows some 40,000 distinct CDR3 sequences, and about 8% are seen once. The biggest ten clones account for about an eighth of the sample. The sequencing here drew on whole blood, taken at baseline. These receptors were obtained from an adult who was a healthcare worker with PCR-confirmed SARS-CoV-2 infection or an uninfected control (not recorded which).

V usage is TRBV4-1 and J usage is TRBJ1-6, with D maybe TRBD1 (5 bases). V dropped 3 bases and J dropped 9 bases, with 15 bases sitting between them. CDR3 length equals 15 residues. Germline-derived CDR1 and CDR2 are MGHRA and YSYEKL. CDR3 amino acids: CASSHSQGLVSPLHF. The CDR3 coding sequence is TGCGCCAGCAGCCATTCTCAGGGACTTGTTTCACCCCTCCACTTT.

This clonotype was seen a handful of times. This rearrangement joins TRBV6-1 to TRBJ1-6, with D perhaps matching TRBD1 (5 bases). This CDR3 spans 18 amino acids. CDR1 MNHNS and CDR2 SASEGT come from the germline V gene. V lost 6 bases to trimming and J lost 0 bases, with 18 bases between them. DNA of the CDR3: TGTGCCAGCAGCCCCCAGTTGGGGGGGAGCTCCTATAATTCACCCCTCCACTTT. Amino acid sequence: CASSPQLGGSSYNSPLHF.

There are a few counts of this clonotype. This chain uses TRBV3-1 with TRBJ2-1; 9 bases align to TRBD2. V trimming: 3 bases; J trimming: 0 bases; junction bases outside the gene matches: 3. Per the germline V gene, CDR1 is LGHDT and CDR2 is YNNKEL (reference sequence). There are 16 residues in the CDR3. This chain's CDR3 is CASSHLAGSSYNEQFF. CDR3 bases: TGTGCCAGCAGCCACCTAGCGGGGAGCTCCTACAATGAGCAGTTCTTC.

This chain links TRBV12-3 or TRBV12-4 with TRBJ1-2; 10 bases match TRBD1. The CDR3 has 17 amino acids. The J segment lost 1 base and the V segment lost 10 bases, leaving 15 bases of the junction unmatched. CDR3 DNA sequence: TGTGCCATAACCCCCCGGGACAGGGGACCGAATAACTATGGCTACACCTTC. It translates to CAITPRDRGPNNYGYTF.

Note on this clonotype: Possible read error: a much larger clone is one base away. The chain's CDR3 is CASSRARGETQYF. CDR3 DNA sequence: TGCGCCAGCAGCCGAGCTAGAGGGGAGACCCAGTACTTC. The chain carries TRBV4-3 and TRBJ2-5, with D possibly being TRBD2 (5 bases). Trimming removed 4 bases from V and 5 bases from J, with 11 bases in between. Per the germline V gene, CDR1 is LGHNA and CDR2 is YSLEER. CDR3 length: 13 amino acids.

V is TRBV28 and J is TRBJ1-2; 10 bases match TRBD1. Germline CDR1 reads MDHEN; CDR2 reads SYDVKM. Germline trimming cut 6 bases from V and 8 bases from J; bases unmatched to any gene: 9. The CDR3 has 14 residues. The CDR3 protein is CASSLDRGRKGYTF. The CDR3 DNA follows: TGTGCCAGCAGCCTCGACAGGGGGCGAAAGGGCTACACCTTC.

This clonotype occurred a few times. This chain joins TRBV21-1 and TRBJ2-7; the table's D call of TRBD1 was not tested on the DNA. TRBV21-1 represents a pseudogene. This CDR3 contains 16 residues. CDR3 sequence reads: CASSKVSGQGAYEQYF. CDR3 nucleotide sequence: TGTGCCAGCAGCAAAGTTTCAGGACAGGGGGCGTACGAGCAGTACTTC.

The chain uses TRBV4-3 and TRBJ1-6; the D is unclear. This CDR3 has 13 residues. The V gene lost 0 bases and the J gene lost 10 bases, with 7 bases spanning the gap. Germline loops: CDR1 LGHNA, CDR2 YSLEER. The CDR3 protein is CASSQESGSPLHF. The CDR3 DNA reads TGCGCCAGCAGCCAAGAGAGTGGCTCACCCCTCCACTTT.

On this clonotype itself: At one boundary the junction diverges from the germline segment, which might be a read error. The chain employs TRBV27 and TRBJ1-6; D gene ambiguous. Germline V lookup: CDR1 MNHEY, CDR2 SMNVEV (reference sequence). The CDR3 contains 14 residues. CDR3 amino acids: CATSPDLGGSPLHF. CDR3 in DNA: TGTGCCACCAGTCCGGACCTGGGTGGTTCACCCCTCCACTTT.

This chain uses TRBV11-2 with TRBJ2-7, with D uncertain. This CDR3 has 14 amino acids. Germline V gene sequence: CDR1 SGHAT, CDR2 FQNNGV. V lost 4 bases and J lost 0, with 10 bases in between. The CDR3 sequence is CASSSPSRSYEQYF. CDR3 DNA: TGTGCCAGCAGCTCCCCCTCCCGCTCCTACGAGCAGTACTTC.

There are many counts of this clonotype. The genes are TRBV20-1 and TRBJ2-3; 10 bases align to TRBD2. Germline CDR1 and CDR2: DFQATT and SNEGSKA (reference sequence). Germline trimming cut 5 bases from V and 0 bases from J; bases unmatched to any gene: 14. The CDR3 extends over 18 amino acids. The CDR3 nucleotides are TGCAGTGCTGACTCGGACAACCCGGGACTAGCGAGCACAGATACGCAGTATTTT. Residues: CSADSDNPGLASTDTQYF.

This clonotype was detected ten times or more. V gene TRBV24-1 combines with J gene TRBJ2-1; D is uncertain. This CDR3 contains 11 residues. Germline CDR1 reads KGHDR; CDR2 reads SFDVKD. The V gene lost 5 bases and the J gene lost 9 bases, with 7 bases spanning the gap. The CDR3: CATSVRGEQFF. In nucleotides, the CDR3 is TGTGCCACCAGTGTTCGAGGTGAGCAGTTCTTC.